Shown below are 24 T cell receptor beta chains from a single sample sequenced in a study of spatial heterogeneity in lung cancer. Time point given: sample taken at primary tumor resection. TCRdb reprocessed the 5' RACE reads with MiXCR, giving one entry per CDR3 protein. The table has thousands of distinct CDR3 sequences, 1% to 1.5% seen once. These receptors lack a known antigen. Overall study findings and caveats: Mutation counts in tumors were tracked by counts of expanded intratumoral alpha and beta TCRs.

Sequenced here: lung tumor tissue, sampled at surgery. These receptors came from a male donor with early-stage non-small cell lung cancer.

This clonotype was seen at least ten times. The rearrangement links TRBV20-1 to TRBJ1-1; D may be TRBD1 (5 bases). CDR1 and CDR2 from the germline V gene are DFQATT and SNEGSKA (reference sequence). Deletions cut 2 bases from V and 1 base from J, with 11 bases between. The CDR3 has 14 residues. The DNA of the CDR3 is TGCAGTGCTAGAAAAGGGGCGCAGAACACTGAAGCTTTCTTT. The encoded protein is CSARKGAQNTEAFF.

Judged by abundance, this clonotype is medium-sized. The chain employs TRBV24-1 and TRBJ2-3, with TRBD2 matching 13 bases. Germline CDR1 KGHDR, CDR2 SFDVKD. The CDR3 sequence is 17 residues long. V shed 4 bases and J 3 bases; nucleotides not matched to a gene: 6. CDR3 in amino acids: CATSDLGTSGKTDTQYF. Written as DNA, the CDR3 is TGTGCCACCAGTGACCTCGGGACTAGCGGGAAGACAGATACGCAGTATTTT.

This clonotype was counted many times. V gene TRBV2 combines with J gene TRBJ2-5; possible D gene TRBD2, 6 bases. Germline V gene data show CDR1 as SNHLY and CDR2 as FYNNEI. The CDR3 is 14 amino acids. The V gene lost 6 bases and the J gene lost 3 bases, with 14 bases spanning the gap. CDR3 sequence reads: CASRPRRDEETQYF. For the CDR3, the DNA is TGTGCCAGCAGGCCCCGGCGGGACGAAGAGACCCAGTACTTC.

In its sample, this clonotype is medium-sized (0.01 to 0.1%). The chain employs TRBV9 and TRBJ2-1; D might be TRBD1 (6 bases). The length of the CDR3 is 15 residues. The V gene lost 4 bases and the J gene lost 7 bases, with 18 bases spanning the gap. CDR1 and CDR2 from the germline V gene are SGDLS and YYNGEE. CDR3 DNA sequence: TGTGCCAGCAGCCCCAGGCAGGGGCGCGATAATGAGCAGTTCTTC. The encoded protein is CASSPRQGRDNEQFF.

This clonotype is medium-sized. The chain links TRBV20-1 to TRBJ2-2; maybe TRBD2 (6 bases). V was cut by 0 bases and J by 5 bases, with 10 bases left in between. The CDR3 is 14 amino acids. Germline CDR1 DFQATT, CDR2 SNEGSKA (reference sequence). DNA for the CDR3: TGCAGTGCTAGAGATTATCGGGGGACCGGGGAGCTGTTTTTT. This gives the protein CSARDYRGTGELFF.

Concerning this clonotype: Being one base from a much bigger clone, this may be a read error. The CDR3: CASRLTGTDNSPLYF. As DNA, the CDR3 is TGTGCCAGCAGGTTAACCGGGACAGACAATTCACCCCTCTACTTT. This chain joins TRBV6-6 and TRBJ1-6; 7 nucleotides agree with TRBD1. This CDR3 region has 15 residues. Germline-derived CDR1 and CDR2 are MNHNY and SVGAGI (reference sequence).

This clonotype counts as medium-sized. The V and J genes are TRBV6-1 and TRBJ1-1, with 8 bases that match TRBD1. This CDR3 comprises 16 residues. The V gene's germline CDR1 is MNHNS and CDR2 SASEGT. J gave up 3 bases and V 6 bases, and 12 bases lay outside the gene matches. The CDR3: CASRAIQGVVDTEAFF. The CDR3 DNA sequence: TGTGCCAGCAGAGCAATACAGGGGGTGGTGGACACTGAAGCTTTCTTT.

This clonotype was detected many times. V gene TRBV15 combines with J gene TRBJ2-5; the match to TRBD2 covers 11 bases. Losses at the gene ends were 5 bases for V and 4 bases for J; bases not matched to a gene: 9. The V gene's germline CDR1 is LNHNV and CDR2 YYDKDF (reference sequence). The CDR3 has 16 residues. CDR3: CATSGSGGGIGETQYF. CDR3 DNA: TGTGCCACCAGCGGTAGCGGGGGGGGTATAGGAGAGACCCAGTACTTC.

In its sample, this clonotype was seen many times. The rearrangement links TRBV27 to TRBJ1-1; D remains ambiguous. Trimming shortened V by 2 bases and J by 8 bases, and 6 bases separated the two germline ends. Germline V gene lookup returns CDR1 MNHEY and CDR2 SMNVEV (reference sequence). The CDR3 has 11 amino acids. CDR3 protein: CASSLNGEAFF. CDR3 in DNA: TGTGCCAGCAGTTTAAACGGAGAAGCTTTCTTT.

By proportion, this clonotype is medium-sized. The V gene is TRBV3-1, the J gene TRBJ1-2; TRBD1 might be the D (5 bases). Trimming cost V 4 bases and J 8 bases, with 20 bases left between them. CDR1 and CDR2 from the germline V gene are LGHDT and YNNKEL (reference sequence). CDR3 length equals 15 residues. The CDR3 sequence: CASSLRVRAEGGYTF. In DNA, the CDR3 is TGTGCCAGCAGCCTTCGGGTCAGGGCGGAAGGCGGCTACACCTTC.

This clonotype was picked up many times. The V and J genes are TRBV4-1 and TRBJ2-3; TRBD2 might be the D (5 bases). V lost 1 base to trimming and J lost 1 base, with 12 bases between them. This CDR3 region has 16 residues. The germline CDR1 and CDR2 sequences are MGHRA and YSYEKL. The CDR3 protein is CASSQGGLSGTDTQYF. In nucleotides, the CDR3 is TGCGCCAGCAGCCAAGGAGGACTGTCCGGCACAGATACGCAGTATTTT.

This clonotype was counted many times. The rearrangement uses TRBV4-1 and TRBJ2-7, with TRBD1 identical over 10 bases. Germline V gene sequence: CDR1 MGHRA, CDR2 YSYEKL. J was trimmed by 0 bases and V by 0 bases; bases with no gene match: 2. CDR3 length: 16 residues. DNA of the CDR3: TGCGCCAGCAGCCAAGAAGGGGACAGGGGCTCCTACGAGCAGTACTTC. Encoded protein: CASSQEGDRGSYEQYF.

This clonotype showed up many times. The chain has TRBV7-2 and TRBJ1-1, with D hard to call. The CDR3 length is 14 residues. Germline V gene data show CDR1 as SGHTA and CDR2 as FQGNSA. V was shortened by 1 base and J by 1 base, with 7 bases between the two germline ends. DNA of the CDR3: TGTGCCAGCAGCTTAGAATCGGGGAACACTGAAGCTTTCTTT. It is translated as CASSLESGNTEAFF. The variable domain in full, with the rest retrieved from reference TRBV7-2 and TRBJ1-1, is GAGVSQSPSNKVTEKGKDVELRCDPISGHTALYWYRQSLGQGLEFLIYFQGNSAPDKSGLPSDRFSAERTGGSVSTLTIQRTQQEDSAVYLCASSLESGNTEAFFGQGTRLTVV.

This clonotype was detected many times. The V call is TRBV20-1, the J call TRBJ2-1; TRBD2 agrees at 16 bases. The CDR3 has 16 residues. Germline CDR1 and CDR2: DFQATT and SNEGSKA (reference sequence). Trimming took 3 bases from V and 2 from J; bases not matched to a gene: 1. The CDR3 DNA follows: TGCAGTGCTAGGGGGACTAGCGGGGGGGCCTACAATGAGCAGTTCTTC. This sequence encodes CSARGTSGGAYNEQFF.

This clonotype was detected a few times. Since a much larger clone is just one base distant, this may be a read error. The CDR3 loop is CASSIPGSSCTDTQYF. The CDR3 DNA follows: TGTGCCAGTAGTATCCCGGGGTCGTCATGTACAGATACGCAGTATTTT. J is TRBJ2-3 and V is TRBV19; maybe TRBD2 (5 bases). Germline CDR1 is LNHDA and CDR2 is SQIVND (reference sequence). V dropped 3 bases and J dropped 3 bases, with 16 bases sitting between them. CDR3 length: 16 amino acids.

The sample holds many counts of this clonotype. This chain connects TRBV6-1 to TRBJ1-1; D call uncertain. CDR1 and CDR2 (germline): MNHNS, SASEGT. The CDR3 has 13 amino acids. V gave up 5 bases and J gave up 1 base, with 8 bases separating them. The CDR3 loop reads CASSRTGNTEAFF. The CDR3 nucleotides read TGTGCCAGCAGTCGGACGGGGAACACTGAAGCTTTCTTT.

This clonotype rates as medium-sized (0.01 to 0.1%). The chain links TRBV5-1 to TRBJ2-7; unclear D gene. Germline lookup yields CDR1 SGHRS and CDR2 YFSETQ. V shed 0 bases and J shed 4 bases, with 11 bases lying between them. This CDR3 is 14 amino acids long. The CDR3: CASSLDSSKYEQYF. The CDR3 DNA is TGCGCCAGCAGCTTGGACAGTAGTAAGTACGAGCAGTACTTC.

This clonotype came up many times. The chain combines TRBV4-2 with TRBJ1-2; 7 nucleotides agree with TRBD1. Unmatched junction bases numbered 5, after V lost 2 bases and J lost 2 bases. CDR1 is LGHNA and CDR2 is YNFKEQ in the germline V gene. CDR3 length: 15 amino acids. CDR3 loop: CASSQHGQENYGYTF. The CDR3 bases are TGTGCCAGCAGCCAACACGGACAGGAGAACTATGGCTACACCTTC.

The sample holds many counts of this clonotype. The V call is TRBV5-1, the J call TRBJ1-1; no definite D call. The germline V gene has CDR1 SGHRS and CDR2 YFSETQ. With 4 bases removed from V and 6 bases from J, the gap between germline ends came to 13 bases. This CDR3 comprises 13 residues. CDR3 bases: TGCGCCAGCAGCCAGGACGGGAAGGCTGAAGCTTTCTTT. Its translation is CASSQDGKAEAFF.

The table lists this clonotype with many counts. This chain connects TRBV12-3 or TRBV12-4 to TRBJ1-1; D is unresolved. This CDR3 region has 13 residues. The V and J ends lost 5 bases and 5 bases respectively, with 12 bases between them. CDR3 amino acids: CASSTRLRTEAFF. The DNA for the CDR3 is TGTGCCAGCAGTACCAGGTTGAGGACTGAAGCTTTCTTT.

By proportion, this clonotype is medium-sized. This sequence joins TRBV3-1 and TRBJ2-1, with D perhaps given as TRBD1 or TRBD2 (5 bases each). Per germline, CDR1 LGHDT and CDR2 YNNKEL (reference sequence). V was shortened by 0 bases and J by 4 bases, with 7 bases between the two germline ends. The CDR3 is made up of 14 amino acids. The CDR3 loop is CASSQDGGYNEQFF. The CDR3 DNA sequence: TGTGCCAGCAGCCAAGATGGGGGATACAATGAGCAGTTCTTC.

This clonotype was detected ten times or more. The gene calls are TRBV20-1 and TRBJ1-1; D not certain. CDR3 length equals 13 residues. Germline CDR1 is DFQATT and CDR2 is SNEGSKA (reference sequence). Trimming stripped 0 bases from V and 5 bases from J, with 10 bases between. CDR3 region: CSAREGWETEAFF. The CDR3 DNA reads as TGCAGTGCTAGAGAGGGGTGGGAGACTGAAGCTTTCTTT.

This clonotype has a count of ten or more. CDR3 amino acids: CSVEVGGEGGYEQYF. As DNA, the CDR3 is TGCAGCGTTGAAGTAGGTGGAGAAGGGGGCTACGAGCAGTACTTC. The gene calls are TRBV29-1 and TRBJ2-7; the D gene is possibly TRBD1 (6 bases). The germline V and J ends were trimmed by 1 base and 3 bases, with 16 bases remaining between them. The CDR3 runs to 15 residues. CDR1 SQVTM and CDR2 ANQGSEA come from the germline V gene.

This clonotype was observed at least ten times. The chain links TRBV20-1 to TRBJ1-1, with a possible D match to TRBD1 (5 bases). The CDR3 is 14 amino acids. V gave up 0 bases and J gave up 5 bases, with 13 bases separating them. Germline-derived CDR1 and CDR2 are DFQATT and SNEGSKA (reference sequence). The CDR3 region has the DNA TGCAGTGCTAGAGAGGCAGGTGGGGGAACTGAAGCTTTCTTT. It codes for CSAREAGGGTEAFF.